This T cell receptor beta chain was captured in a study of a mutant IDH1 vaccine in newly diagnosed glioma. The overall study: Investigators started vaccination 4-6 weeks after radiotherapy alone, or with temozolomide cycles. Patients arrived already treated with radiotherapy, temozolomide, or both, most having had both.

Sequencing was performed with immunoSEQ multiplex PCR; in TCRdb, only in-frame clones are kept and a portion is missing. The sample has 25,000 to 35,000 clones, around 80% seen once. Germline-derived CDR1 and CDR2 are SGHKS and YYEKEE (reference sequence). This CDR3 is built from 15 residues. The V end lost 0 bases, the J end lost 2 bases, and 11 bases lay between the germline ends. Time point: week 23, last vaccination. What each vaccine dose contained was 300 ug of mutant IDH1 20-mer peptide, accompanied by topical imiquimod. New WHO grade 3 or 4 astrocytomas that were IDH1-mutant and ATRX-lost occurred in the donors. A note on this clone: Its cognate antigen is unknown.

The sequence came from a woman aged 18-29 years with glioma. Sequences were derived from PBMCs, sampled from a glioma patient whose treatment included an IDH1 peptide vaccine. The chain couples TRBV5-5 to TRBJ1-2, with D possibly being TRBD1 (5 bases). CDR3 region: CASSLVAGTNYGYTF. In nucleotides, the CDR3 is TGTGCCAGCAGCTTGGTGGCCGGGACCAACTATGGCTACACCTTC.